These T cell receptor beta chains were read from a single sample in a study of cytomegalovirus exposure and HLA in healthy donors. The repertoire was sequenced with immunoSEQ multiplex PCR; TCRdb's copy has only in-frame clones and lacks some. Among 130,000 to 150,000 clones listed, over 70% were seen once. Sequencing was carried out using PBMCs. Receptors were obtained from a man aged 35-49 years in good health and CMV-seronegative. Both conserved end residues are part of each CDR3. The D gene is left open where the match is weak. Expanded clones are given a class, and other clones once, few, many or no size at all.

J,D,size,V,DNA,CDR3
TRBJ2-7,NA,NA,TRBV14,TGTGCCAGCAGCCGGAGCGCGAGCTCCTACGAGCAGTACTTC,CASSRSASSYEQYF
TRBJ2-5,NA,NA,TRBV7-6,TGTGCCAGCAGCTTAGAGAGGGAGACCCAGTACTTC,CASSLERETQYF
TRBJ1-1,NA,once,TRBV7-9,TGTGCCAGCAGCTTGGGCGAAATGAACACTGAAGCTTTCTTT,CASSLGEMNTEAFF
TRBJ2-1,TRBD2,NA,TRBV5-4,TGTGCCAGCAGCTTTGCTAGCGGGAACCGCAATGAGCAGTTCTTC,CASSFASGNRNEQFF
TRBJ1-3,NA,NA,TRBV4-2,TGTGCCAGCAGCCAGCAGGGAGGGCGAAACACCATATATTTT,CASSQQGGRNTIYF
TRBJ2-7,NA,NA,TRBV11-2,TGTGCCAGCAGCTTGGCCTTGGGGGCATACGAGCAGTACTTC,CASSLALGAYEQYF
TRBJ2-3,NA,NA,TRBV7-2,TGTGCCAGCAGCCTTGCAGAGGCAGGACTCCATACGCAGTATTTT,CASSLAEAGLHTQYF
TRBJ2-3,NA,NA,TRBV6-5,TGTGCCAGCAGCCCCAGTCAGACTAGCACAGATACGCAGTATTTT,CASSPSQTSTDTQYF
TRBJ2-1,TRBD2,few,TRBV7-8,TGTGCCAGCAGCAGAAAACGGGGGGGCGCCTACAATGAGCAGTTCTTC,CASSRKRGGAYNEQFF
TRBJ2-7,TRBD1,NA,TRBV6-5,TGTGCCAGCAGTTCCTCCGCCGGGACAGCAGTATACGAGCAGTACTTC,CASSSSAGTAVYEQYF
TRBJ2-5,TRBD1,NA,TRBV7-9,TGTGCCAGCAGCCGTGAACAGGGGGCAGAGACCCAGTACTTC,CASSREQGAETQYF
TRBJ2-7,NA,NA,TRBV2,TGTGCCAGCTCCCGAGGCCACGAGCAGTACTTC,CASSRGHEQYF
TRBJ2-5,NA,NA,TRBV4-1,TGCGCCAGCAGCCAAGAGTCCTCGGTGACCCAGTACTTC,CASSQESSVTQYF
TRBJ2-3,TRBD2,NA,TRBV5-4,TGTGCCACTTTATCCGGGCTAGCGGGTGGCGATACGCAGTATTTT,CATLSGLAGGDTQYF
TRBJ1-2,TRBD1,NA,TRBV9,TGTGCCAGCAGCGTAGGGGACAGGGGCTACTATGGCTACACCTTC,CASSVGDRGYYGYTF
TRBJ1-4,TRBD1,once,TRBV27,TGTGCCAGCAGTTTCCGGGACAGGGCAAAACTGTTTTTT,CASSFRDRAKLFF
TRBJ1-1,TRBD1,NA,TRBV10-1,TGCGCCAGCAGTGCCGGGACAGGGGTGGGCACTGAAGCTTTCTTT,CASSAGTGVGTEAFF
TRBJ1-5,NA,NA,TRBV6-4,TGTGCCAGCAGTGTAGACAGTAGACCAAATCAGCCCCAGCATTTT,CASSVDSRPNQPQHF
TRBJ1-1,NA,NA,TRBV5-1,TGCGCCAGCAGTCTGGGGCCTCAAGACCCTGAAGCTTTCTTT,CASSLGPQDPEAFF
TRBJ2-3,TRBD2,NA,TRBV7-6,TGTGCCAGCAGCTTGTTGGCGGGGGTGGGCACAGATACGCAGTATTTT,CASSLLAGVGTDTQYF
TRBJ2-7,NA,NA,TRBV2,TGTGCCAGCAGTGAAGGAAGGAGCAGCTCCTACGAGCAGTACTTC,CASSEGRSSSYEQYF
TRBJ2-7,TRBD2,NA,TRBV5-1,TGCGCCAGCAGCACTGGGACTAGCAGTATCTACTACGAGCAGTACTTC,CASSTGTSSIYYEQYF
TRBJ2-1,TRBD2,NA,TRBV19,TGTGCCAGTAGTGTTATCGGCCTAGCGGGGGGGAAGGAGGGCTCCTACAATGAGCAGTTCTTC,CASSVIGLAGGKEGSYNEQFF
TRBJ1-5,TRBD1,NA,TRBV28,TGTGCCAGCAGTTCCGGACAGGGGAAACAGCCCCAGCATTTT,CASSSGQGKQPQHF
TRBJ2-5,NA,NA,TRBV7-9,TGTGCCAGCAGCGGGCAGACCCAGTACTTC,CASSGQTQYF
TRBJ1-1,NA,NA,TRBV4-1,TGCGCCAGCAGCCAGACCCTCGGGTCCACTGAAGCTTTCTTT,CASSQTLGSTEAFF
TRBJ2-3,NA,NA,TRBV6-4,TGTGCCAGCAGTGATCAGGGTTCAGATACGCAGTATTTT,CASSDQGSDTQYF
TRBJ2-3,NA,NA,TRBV5-1,TGCGCCAGCAGCTTGGAACAGCCGCCCACAGATACGCAGTATTTT,CASSLEQPPTDTQYF
TRBJ2-7,TRBD2,NA,TRBV27,TGTGCCAGCAGTTTGGGGGGGGGAGCCGAGCAGTACTTC,CASSLGGGAEQYF
TRBJ2-1,NA,NA,TRBV7-9,TGTGCCAGCAGCTTAGTGACAGGCGACAATGAGCAGTTCTTC,CASSLVTGDNEQFF
TRBJ2-7,NA,NA,TRBV7-2,TGTGCCAGCAGCTTAGCCAGGGTGAACGAGCAGTACTTC,CASSLARVNEQYF
TRBJ1-4,TRBD1,few,TRBV6-6,TGTGCCAGCAGTTACGGGGGACAGTCAAAAAAACTGTTTTTT,CASSYGGQSKKLFF
TRBJ2-5,TRBD1,NA,TRBV30,TGTGCCTGGAAACAGGGGGCACAAGAGACCCAGTACTTC,CAWKQGAQETQYF
TRBJ1-3,NA,NA,TRBV19,TGTGCCAGTAGTAACACAGGGATACGAAACACCATATATTTT,CASSNTGIRNTIYF
TRBJ1-1,TRBD1,NA,TRBV7-9,TGTGCCAGCAGCACCCGGACAGGGGTCAACCCGAACACTGAAGCTTTCTTT,CASSTRTGVNPNTEAFF
TRBJ1-1,NA,few,TRBV7-6,TGTGCCAGCAGCGTAGACACGAACACTGAAGCTTTCTTT,CASSVDTNTEAFF
TRBJ2-5,TRBD1,NA,TRBV7-9,TGTGCCAGCAGCTTAGTAAGGACAGGGCAAGAGACCCAGTACTTC,CASSLVRTGQETQYF
TRBJ2-7,TRBD2,once,TRBV7-2,TGTGCCAGCAGCCCACTAGCGGGGGGGCTCTACGAGCAGTACTTC,CASSPLAGGLYEQYF
TRBJ2-1,NA,once,TRBV5-4,TGTGCCAGCAGATTCCGGGAGAATACCTACAATGAGCAGTTCTTC,CASRFRENTYNEQFF
TRBJ2-7,NA,few,TRBV10-3,TGTGCCATCAGTGAGCAGGGGTACGAGCAGTACTTC,CAISEQGYEQYF
TRBJ1-2,NA,few,TRBV10-3,TGTGCCATCAACCTGGACAGCACGGGCTATGGCTACACCTTC,CAINLDSTGYGYTF
TRBJ1-4,NA,NA,TRBV27,TGTGCCAGCAGCTCCAGAAACCCAACTAATGAAAAACTGTTTTTT,CASSSRNPTNEKLFF
TRBJ2-5,TRBD1,NA,TRBV6-5,TGTGCCAGCAGTACAGGGGGAGAGACCCAGTACTTC,CASSTGGETQYF
TRBJ1-4,NA,NA,TRBV27,TGTGCCAGCAGACTACAGGGTCGGGAAGAAAAACTGTTTTTT,CASRLQGREEKLFF
TRBJ2-2,NA,NA,TRBV27,TGTGCCAGCAGTGTAACAGGGTTGGACACCGGGGAGCTGTTTTTT,CASSVTGLDTGELFF
TRBJ2-3,NA,NA,TRBV5-1,TGCGCCAGCAGCTTGGCCAAAGCGTCCGATACGCAGTATTTT,CASSLAKASDTQYF
TRBJ1-2,NA,NA,TRBV11-2,TGTGCCAGCACCGGAAGGACATGGCGTGGCTACACCTTC,CASTGRTWRGYTF
TRBJ1-5,NA,NA,TRBV6-5,TGTGCCAGCAGTTCATGGACAAGCCGGAATCAGCCCCAGCATTTT,CASSSWTSRNQPQHF
TRBJ1-1,NA,once,TRBV9,TGTGCCAGCAGCCGATCGCCGGGTGCTCACACTGAAGCTTTCTTT,CASSRSPGAHTEAFF
TRBJ2-7,NA,NA,TRBV5-6,TGTGCCAGCAGCCGGGTAACCTACGAGCAGTACTTC,CASSRVTYEQYF
TRBJ1-2,NA,NA,TRBV5-1,TGCGCCAGCAGCCCCCGTTTTGGGCGATCTTCCAGCTACACCTTC,CASSPRFGRSSSYTF
TRBJ2-1,TRBD2,NA,TRBV9,TGTGCCAGCAGCGTAGGGACAGCGGGGGGGGACGATGAGCAGTTCTTC,CASSVGTAGGDDEQFF
TRBJ2-5,NA,NA,TRBV18,TGTGCCAGCTCACCCCGCGATCGAGAGACCCAGTACTTC,CASSPRDRETQYF
TRBJ1-2,NA,NA,TRBV5-1,TGCGCCAGCAGCTTGGTAACAGGGAAAGGAGAAGGCTACACCTTC,CASSLVTGKGEGYTF
TRBJ2-7,NA,NA,TRBV6-6,TGTGCCAGCAGAACACTGGAAGGGGGATACGAGCAGTACTTC,CASRTLEGGYEQYF
TRBJ1-1,TRBD1,NA,TRBV5-6,TGTGCCACCGGGACAGCAAACACTGAAGCTTTCTTT,CATGTANTEAFF
TRBJ2-7,NA,NA,TRBV15,TGTGCCACCAGCAGGTACAGGGACGAGCAGTACTTC,CATSRYRDEQYF